This T cell receptor (beta chain) was sequenced in a study of blood T cell repertoires in COVID-19. In its sample, this clone was seen many times. The germline CDR1 and CDR2 sequences are LGHNT and FRNRAP. There are 16 residues in the CDR3. The V gene end was trimmed by 2 bases and the J gene end by 4 bases; junction bases not matched to a gene: 8. The protocol was immunoSEQ multiplex PCR, while the TCRdb copy is restricted to in-frame clones and leaves out a portion. The top ten hold 14% of the sample, which has some 190,000 clones, about 80% seen once. Sequencing was performed on PBMCs or T cells enriched from blood (not recorded which). This chain links TRBV12-5 with TRBJ2-7, with 10 bases fitting TRBD1. This sequence was found in a man in his sixties who had been exposed to COVID-19. The CDR3: CASGLPRTGGSYEQYF. The CDR3 DNA is TGTGCTAGTGGTTTGCCCCGGACAGGGGGATCGTACGAGCAGTACTTC.